Here is one T cell receptor (beta chain) with its context. Its target is unknown. This entry comes from a study of OX40 agonist ivuxolimab in advanced cancers. Clones were read by immunoSEQ multiplex PCR, and TCRdb kept only the in-frame ones, dropping some. This table has roughly 92,000 clones, approximately 90% appearing once. Whole-study findings and limits: In the 0.1 to 3.0 mg/kg range, CD4+ and CD8+ blood T cells had expanded clonally by week 6.

CDR3 size: 13 residues. J gave up 5 bases and V 7 bases, and 5 bases lay outside the gene matches. Germline CDR1 SNHLY, CDR2 FYNNEI. The specimen was CD4+ or CD8+ T cells sorted from blood, collected in a trial of the OX40 agonist ivuxolimab. This chain links TRBV2 with TRBJ2-1; 7 bases agree with TRBD2. This TCR was recovered from an adult with an advanced solid tumor such as melanoma, head and neck, liver or kidney cancer. The CDR3, as DNA: TGTGCCAGCAACACCCGGGGGGACAATGAGCAGTTCTTC. Amino acid sequence: CASNTRGDNEQFF. The entire variable domain, with the rest obtained from reference TRBV2 and TRBJ2-1, is as follows: EPEVTQTPSHQVTQMGQEVILRCVPISNHLYFYWYRQILGQKVEFLVSFYNNEISEKSEIFDDQFSVERPDGSNFTLKIRSTKLEDSAMYFCASNTRGDNEQFFGPGTRLTVL.